This entry concerns a single T cell receptor beta chain. The antigen remains unidentified. This entry comes from a study of CD8+ T cells in alopecia areata. Study context: Each of the treated patients was given oral tofacitinib, 5 to 10 mg twice daily, for moderate-to-severe alopecia areata. Findings and limits, study-wide: Clonality was higher in lesional than normal scalp, especially in alopecia totalis/universalis. Both scalp clonality and the expanded CD8+ clones among the top 100 showed a significant decrease with tofacitinib.

Germline V CDR1 and CDR2: SGHTA, FQGNSA. V trimming: 4 bases; J trimming: 6 bases; junction bases outside the gene matches: 1. There are 12 residues in the CDR3. As to treatment: oral pan-JAK inhibitor, 5-10 mg twice daily. RNA extraction and reverse transcription yielded cDNA as sequencing template. The method was immunoSEQ multiplex PCR; TCRdb's version includes in-frame clones alone and lacks a portion of them. The data show a few hundred thousand clones, around 57% seen once. The chain uses TRBV7-2 and TRBJ2-7; TRBD1 matches 9 bases. This receptor was taken from a human donor with alopecia areata. Sequences were derived from CD4+ T cells sorted from blood, sampled at week 4, from a patient treated with tofacitinib. The CDR3, as DNA: TGTGCCAGCAGCTCGGACAGGGGCGAGCAGTACTTC. It specifies CASSSDRGEQYF. Supplemented by reference TRBV7-2 and TRBJ2-7, the full variable domain reads GAGVSQSPSNKVTEKGKDVELRCDPISGHTALYWYRQSLGQGLEFLIYFQGNSAPDKSGLPSDRFSAERTGGSVSTLTIQRTQQEDSAVYLCASSSDRGEQYFGPGTRLTVT.